This TCR beta chain was found in a study of T cell changes during pregnancy in multiple sclerosis. The CDR3 is 16 amino acids. V lost 4 bases, J lost 7 bases, and 20 bases lay in between. The V gene's germline CDR1 is LGHNA and CDR2 YNFKEQ. Assay: immunoSEQ multiplex PCR; the TCRdb copy retains only in-frame clones and omits some. The sample lists 50,000 to 75,000 clones, more than 75% occurring once. The chain has TRBV4-2 and TRBJ2-1; possibly TRBD2 for D (6 bases). This specimen consisted of peripheral blood, obtained in the first trimester of pregnancy. The receptor comes from a female donor in good health, enrolled as a control in a pregnancy study. The CDR3 is CASSPLTGTAENEQFF. The CDR3 bases are TGTGCCAGCAGCCCCTTAACCGGGACTGCCGAAAATGAGCAGTTCTTC.